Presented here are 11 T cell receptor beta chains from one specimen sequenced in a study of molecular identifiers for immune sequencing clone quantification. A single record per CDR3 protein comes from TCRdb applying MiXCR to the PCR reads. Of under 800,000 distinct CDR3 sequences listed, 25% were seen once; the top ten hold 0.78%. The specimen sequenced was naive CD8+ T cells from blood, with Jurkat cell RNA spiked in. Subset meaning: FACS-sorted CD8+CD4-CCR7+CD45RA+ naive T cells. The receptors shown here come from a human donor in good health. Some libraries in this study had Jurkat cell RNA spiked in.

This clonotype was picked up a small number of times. In DNA form, the CDR3 reads TGTGCCAGCAGTTTATCCGGGGGGCCCCAGCATTTT. This codes for CASSLSGGPQHF. This chain links TRBV27 with TRBJ1-5; possibly TRBD1 for D (5 bases). With 0 bases removed from V and 9 bases from J, the gap between germline ends came to 6 bases. There are 12 residues in the CDR3. Germline V lookup: CDR1 MNHEY, CDR2 SMNVEV (reference sequence).

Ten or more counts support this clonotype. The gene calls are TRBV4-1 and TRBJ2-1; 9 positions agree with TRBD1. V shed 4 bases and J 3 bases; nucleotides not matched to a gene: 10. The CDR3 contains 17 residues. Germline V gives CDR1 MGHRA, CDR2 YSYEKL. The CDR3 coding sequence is TGCGCCAGCAGCCGGACGGGACAGGGTATTTTCTACAATGAGCAGTTCTTC. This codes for CASSRTGQGIFYNEQFF.

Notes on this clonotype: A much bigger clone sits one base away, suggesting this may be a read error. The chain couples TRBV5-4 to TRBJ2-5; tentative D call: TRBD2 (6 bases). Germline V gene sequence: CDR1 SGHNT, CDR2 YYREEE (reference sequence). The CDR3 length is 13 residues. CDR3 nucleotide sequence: TGTGCCAGCAGCTGGCGGGGCCAAGAGGCCCAGTACTTC. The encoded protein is CASSWRGQEAQYF.

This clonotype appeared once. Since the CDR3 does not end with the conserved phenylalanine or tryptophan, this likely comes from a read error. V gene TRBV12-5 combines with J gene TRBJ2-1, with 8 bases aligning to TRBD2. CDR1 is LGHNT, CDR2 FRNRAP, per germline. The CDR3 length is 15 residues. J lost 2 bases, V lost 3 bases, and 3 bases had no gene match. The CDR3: CASGLSGGTYNEQFL. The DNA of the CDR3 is TGTGCTAGTGGTTTAAGCGGGGGTACCTACAATGAGCAGTTCCTC.

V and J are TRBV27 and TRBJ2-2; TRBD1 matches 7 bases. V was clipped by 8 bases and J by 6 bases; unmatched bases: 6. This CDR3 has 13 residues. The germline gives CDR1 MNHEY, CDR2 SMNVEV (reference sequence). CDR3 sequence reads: CASSDRVPGELFF. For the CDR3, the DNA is TGTGCCAGCTCCGACAGGGTTCCCGGGGAGCTGTTTTTT.

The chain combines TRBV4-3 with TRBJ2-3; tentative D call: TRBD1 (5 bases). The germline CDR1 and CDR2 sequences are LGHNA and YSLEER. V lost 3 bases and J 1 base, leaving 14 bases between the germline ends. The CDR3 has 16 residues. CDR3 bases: TGCGCCAGCAGCCACAAGGGGTGGGGCGGCACAGATACGCAGTATTTT. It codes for CASSHKGWGGTDTQYF.

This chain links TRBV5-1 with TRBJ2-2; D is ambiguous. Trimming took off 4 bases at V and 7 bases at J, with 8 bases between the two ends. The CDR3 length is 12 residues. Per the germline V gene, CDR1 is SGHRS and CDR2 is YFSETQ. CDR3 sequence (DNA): TGCGCCAGCAGCGCGTTAGGCGGGGAGCTGTTTTTT. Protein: CASSALGGELFF.

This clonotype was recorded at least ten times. Written as DNA, the CDR3 is TGTGCCAGCAGCCAAGGACAGGGGAGGGGCAATGAAAAACTGTTTTTT. It encodes CASSQGQGRGNEKLFF. V usage is TRBV3-1 and J usage is TRBJ1-4; 8 bases agree with TRBD1. Germline-derived CDR1 and CDR2 are LGHDT and YNNKEL (reference sequence). The junction had 6 bases not matched to a gene; V was cut back by 1 base and J by 5 bases. The CDR3 has 16 amino acids.

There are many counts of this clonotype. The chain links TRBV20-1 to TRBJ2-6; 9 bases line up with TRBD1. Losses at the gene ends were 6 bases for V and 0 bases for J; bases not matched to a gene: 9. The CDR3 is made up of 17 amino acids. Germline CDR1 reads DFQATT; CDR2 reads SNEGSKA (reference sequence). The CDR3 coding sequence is TGCAGTGCAAGGGACAGGGAAAGGAGCTCTGGGGCCAACGTCCTGACTTTC. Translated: CSARDRERSSGANVLTF.

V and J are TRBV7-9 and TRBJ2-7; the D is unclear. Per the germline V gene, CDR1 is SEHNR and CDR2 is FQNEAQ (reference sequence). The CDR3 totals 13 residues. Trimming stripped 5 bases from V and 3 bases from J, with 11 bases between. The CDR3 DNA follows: TGTGCCAGCAGCGATACTGTGAACTACGAGCAGTACTTC. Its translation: CASSDTVNYEQYF.

The CDR3 here is CASSLGLDDNEQFF. CDR3 DNA: TGTGCCAGCAGCTTAGGACTGGATGACAATGAGCAGTTCTTC. This chain connects TRBV13 to TRBJ2-1; D not resolved. V dropped 0 bases and J dropped 5 bases, with 8 bases sitting between them. The CDR3 totals 14 residues. The V gene's germline CDR1 is PRHDT and CDR2 FYEKMQ (reference sequence).